This TCR beta chain was recorded in a study of beta chain features in type 1 diabetes. Findings and caveats of the study: There was a moderate but significant shortening of TCRB CDR3s in all four CD4+ subsets of Type 1 diabetes patients.

cDNA synthesis used the whole RNA isolate, giving expressed TCRB sequences. Sequenced by immunoSEQ multiplex PCR; TCRdb stores in-frame clones only, minus some. The sample carries roughly 730,000 clones, roughly 12% recorded once. A few counts support this clone. What it recognizes is unknown. In the same sample, other DNA sequences code for this CDR3. This receptor was taken from a man in his late teens or twenties with type 1 diabetes. The sequenced sample consisted of naive CD4+ T cells from blood.

CDR3 bases: TGTGCCAGCAGTTTGGATACAGCCTACGAGCAGTACTTC. This sequence encodes CASSLDTAYEQYF. This sequence joins TRBV28 and TRBJ2-7, with D uncertain. This CDR3 region has 13 residues. Germline V gives CDR1 MDHEN, CDR2 SYDVKM. V was trimmed by 3 bases and J by 2 bases, leaving 8 bases between them.